The 31 T cell receptor beta chains presented below share a single source sample, sequenced in a study of identical twins. One entry per CDR3 protein results from TCRdb running MiXCR on the 5' RACE reads. In the table there are around 240,000 distinct CDR3 sequences, approximately 7% of which are singletons. This same sample was also taken into another study, of yellow fever vaccine responses in identical twins.

What was sequenced was memory (CD45RO+) T cells sorted from blood. The receptor set was obtained from a woman aged 18-29 years in good health.

This clonotype was recorded at least ten times. The chain joins TRBV28 to TRBJ1-5; 12 positions match TRBD1. Losses at the gene ends were 4 bases for V and 5 bases for J; bases not matched to a gene: 6. The V gene's germline CDR1 is MDHEN and CDR2 SYDVKM. The length of the CDR3 is 16 residues. The CDR3 sequence is CASSSPGQGADQPQHF. Written as DNA, the CDR3 is TGTGCCAGCAGTTCACCGGGACAGGGGGCTGATCAGCCCCAGCATTTT.

This chain uses TRBV5-4 with TRBJ2-1, with 9 bases fitting TRBD2. Trimming removed 4 bases from V and 9 bases from J; junction bases left unmatched: 11. This CDR3 comprises 15 residues. Per the germline V gene, CDR1 is SGHNT and CDR2 is YYREEE (reference sequence). CDR3 sequence: CASSHTASGETEQFF. Here the CDR3 DNA reads TGTGCCAGCAGCCACACGGCTAGCGGGGAGACTGAGCAGTTCTTC.

This chain joins TRBV7-3 and TRBJ2-1; tentatively, D is TRBD2 (6 bases). The CDR3 is 16 residues long. Germline V gene lookup returns CDR1 SGHTA and CDR2 FQGTGA. V dropped 2 bases and J dropped 0 bases, with 11 bases sitting between them. CDR3 region: CASSLYAGSSYNEQFF. The CDR3 region has the DNA TGTGCCAGCAGCTTATACGCCGGGAGCTCCTACAATGAGCAGTTCTTC.

At least ten counts were recorded for this clonotype. The V gene is TRBV7-7, the J gene TRBJ2-1, with D possibly matching TRBD2 (6 bases). V lost 6 bases and J 0 bases, leaving 15 bases between the germline ends. From germline, CDR1 is SSHAT and CDR2 FNYEAQ (reference sequence). This CDR3 contains 16 residues. The CDR3 reads CASSRPSVYSYNEQFF. The CDR3 bases are TGTGCCAGCAGTAGACCTAGCGTTTACTCCTACAATGAGCAGTTCTTC.

Ten or more counts support this clonotype. The genes are TRBV5-1 and TRBJ1-1; D might be TRBD1 (5 bases). Deletions cut 0 bases from V and 11 bases from J, with 14 bases between. CDR3 size: 13 residues. CDR1 and CDR2 (germline): SGHRS, YFSETQ. This CDR3 reads CASSLAGDLGAFF. CDR3 DNA sequence: TGCGCCAGCAGCTTGGCTGGGGACCTGGGGGCTTTCTTT.

This clonotype was picked up a small number of times. Written as DNA, the CDR3 is TGTGCCAGCAGAAGACTAGCAGACGAGCAGTACTTC. It yields the protein CASRRLADEQYF. V usage is TRBV2 and J usage is TRBJ2-7; 7 bases map to TRBD2. This CDR3 is built from 12 residues. The germline V gene encodes CDR1 SNHLY and CDR2 FYNNEI. V was clipped by 6 bases and J by 5 bases; unmatched bases: 4.

This chain's CDR3 is CASSPRLDSYEQYF. The DNA for the CDR3 is TGTGCCAGCAGTCCAAGACTCGACTCCTACGAGCAGTACTTC. The chain employs TRBV27 and TRBJ2-7; D not certain. Germline V gene data show CDR1 as MNHEY and CDR2 as SMNVEV (reference sequence). V gave up 5 bases and J gave up 0 bases, with 11 bases separating them. The CDR3 length is 14 residues.

This clonotype was observed many times. V gene TRBV28 combines with J gene TRBJ2-7, with D unresolved. CDR3 length equals 13 residues. Trimming removed 8 bases from V and 0 bases from J, with 11 bases in between. Per germline, CDR1 MDHEN and CDR2 SYDVKM. In DNA, the CDR3 is TGTGCCAGCGGTCCCGCCAGCTCCTACGAGCAGTACGTC. Its translation is CASGPASSYEQYV.

The chain couples TRBV2 to TRBJ2-5; the D gene is possibly TRBD1 (5 bases). The CDR3 consists of 14 residues. The V and J ends lost 6 bases and 2 bases respectively, with 13 bases between them. Germline V gene lookup returns CDR1 SNHLY and CDR2 FYNNEI. Written as DNA, the CDR3 is TGTGCCAGCAGACAGGTTAGGGAACAAGAGACCCAGTACTTC. It specifies CASRQVREQETQYF.

This clonotype was seen a few times. The chain uses TRBV7-9 and TRBJ2-1; TRBD1 might be the D (5 bases). The CDR3 is 13 residues long. Looked up from germline, CDR1 is SEHNR and CDR2 is FQNEAQ (reference sequence). Trimming stripped 3 bases from V and 3 bases from J, with 6 bases between. The chain's CDR3 is CASSFDSYNEQFF. CDR3 nucleotide sequence: TGTGCCAGCAGCTTCGACAGCTACAATGAGCAGTTCTTC.

This clonotype was seen only a few times. This CDR3 reads CAISDAGVSTEAFF. Written as DNA, the CDR3 is TGTGCCATCAGTGACGCAGGGGTATCCACTGAAGCTTTCTTT. The chain uses TRBV10-3 and TRBJ1-1; perhaps TRBD1 as D (6 bases). The V gene's germline CDR1 is ENHRY and CDR2 SYGVKD. With 3 bases removed from V and 4 bases from J, the gap between germline ends came to 12 bases. The CDR3 sequence is 14 residues long.

This clonotype was detected many times. The CDR3 sequence: CAIRATGTEGGELFF. DNA for the CDR3: TGTGCCATCAGGGCGACAGGGACGGAGGGCGGGGAGCTGTTTTTT. This chain joins TRBV10-3 and TRBJ2-2; a possible D gene is TRBD1 (7 bases). Germline CDR1 is ENHRY and CDR2 is SYGVKD. The CDR3 has 15 amino acids. Trimming took 6 bases from V and 7 from J, leaving 18 bases between them.

This clonotype was seen at least ten times. The chain is built from TRBV12-3 or TRBV12-4 and TRBJ2-3; 7 bases match TRBD2. J was trimmed by 3 bases and V by 5 bases; bases with no gene match: 5. This CDR3 has 14 residues. The CDR3 protein is CASSPRLATDTQYF. CDR3 bases: TGTGCCAGCAGTCCCAGACTAGCAACAGATACGCAGTATTTT.

This clonotype occurred many times. The chain is built from TRBV5-1 and TRBJ1-3; D gene unclear. The CDR3 has 14 amino acids. V shed 1 base and J shed 3 bases, with 8 bases lying between them. From germline, CDR1 is SGHRS and CDR2 YFSETQ. CDR3 in amino acids: CASSLSNGGNTIYF. The DNA of the CDR3 is TGCGCCAGCAGCTTGTCCAACGGTGGAAACACCATATATTTT.

A note on this clonotype: A much larger clone lies a single base off, so this may be a read error. The CDR3: CSAPLAHSFNEQFF. CDR3 coding DNA: TGCAGTGCTCCACTAGCGCACTCCTTCAATGAGCAGTTCTTC. The gene calls are TRBV20-1 and TRBJ2-1; 7 bases line up with TRBD2. Per the germline V gene, CDR1 is DFQATT and CDR2 is SNEGSKA (reference sequence). The CDR3 totals 14 residues.

In its sample, this clonotype was seen a few times. V and J are TRBV16 and TRBJ2-7; possibly TRBD2 for D (6 bases). V gave up 0 bases and J gave up 4 bases, with 16 bases separating them. In germline, CDR1 is KGHSY, CDR2 FQNENV. The CDR3 is 16 amino acids. CDR3 protein: CASSQSEGTGRYEQYF. The DNA for the CDR3 is TGTGCCAGCAGCCAATCGGAAGGGACTGGAAGATACGAGCAGTACTTC.

This clonotype was recorded many times. The genes are TRBV3-1 and TRBJ1-6; D gene uncertain. This CDR3 comprises 13 residues. V was cut by 0 bases and J by 7 bases, with 4 bases left in between. Per the germline V gene, CDR1 is LGHDT and CDR2 is YNNKEL (reference sequence). CDR3 DNA: TGTGCCAGCAGCCAAGATACCAATTCACCCCTCCACTTT. Its protein product is CASSQDTNSPLHF.

The chain couples TRBV5-1 to TRBJ2-3; D is uncertain. The germline CDR1 and CDR2 sequences are SGHRS and YFSETQ. Trimming stripped 0 bases from V and 0 bases from J, with 8 bases between. The CDR3 consists of 15 residues. CDR3 sequence reads: CASSLDGVSTDTQYF. CDR3 coding DNA: TGCGCCAGCAGCTTGGACGGAGTTAGCACAGATACGCAGTATTTT. The whole variable domain, remainder taken from reference TRBV5-1 and TRBJ2-3, is KAGVTQTPRYLIKTRGQQVTLSCSPISGHRSVSWYQQTPGQGLQFLFEYFSETQRNKGNFPGRFSGRQFSNSRSEMNVSTLELGDSALYLCASSLDGVSTDTQYFGPGTRLTVL.

There are many counts of this clonotype. V is TRBV12-3 or TRBV12-4 and J is TRBJ2-1; no definite D call. This CDR3 region has 15 residues. Trimming stripped 2 bases from V and 2 bases from J, with 10 bases between. Here the CDR3 DNA reads TGTGCCAGCAGTTTACGCGGCTGGGCCTACAATGAGCAGTTCTTC. The encoded protein is CASSLRGWAYNEQFF.

The chain is built from TRBV18 and TRBJ1-2; 7 bases match TRBD1. V trimming: 2 bases; J trimming: 8 bases; junction bases outside the gene matches: 11. This CDR3 region has 15 residues. Germline V lookup: CDR1 KGHSH, CDR2 LQKENI. In nucleotides, the CDR3 is TGTGCCAGCTCACCAGTCCCCGACAGGGCGGTCGGCTACACCTTC. It codes for CASSPVPDRAVGYTF.

This chain joins TRBV14 and TRBJ2-7; 13 nucleotides agree with TRBD2. The CDR3 totals 14 residues. Germline values: CDR1 SGHDN, CDR2 FVKESK. J gave up 6 bases and V 6 bases, and 5 bases lay outside the gene matches. The DNA for the CDR3 is TGTGCCAGCAGTACGGGACTAGCGGGACTCGAGCAGTACTTC. Amino acid sequence: CASSTGLAGLEQYF.

This rearrangement joins TRBV18 to TRBJ2-7; 11 bases are shared with TRBD1. V was clipped by 6 bases and J by 3 bases; unmatched bases: 7. CDR3 size: 15 residues. Per germline, CDR1 KGHSH and CDR2 LQKENI. CDR3: CASSQGQGEVYEQYF. Written as DNA, the CDR3 is TGTGCCAGCTCCCAGGGACAGGGGGAGGTCTACGAGCAGTACTTC.

The chain couples TRBV5-1 to TRBJ2-2; tentatively, D is TRBD1 (6 bases). V lost 5 bases to trimming and J lost 6 bases, with 23 bases between them. Germline V gene sequence: CDR1 SGHRS, CDR2 YFSETQ. This CDR3 spans 17 amino acids. The CDR3 region has the DNA TGCGCCAGCAGACCGGACCCTCCAGGGGTTAGTGCCGGGGAGCTGTTTTTT. Translated, it gives CASRPDPPGVSAGELFF.

This clonotype was seen a handful of times. The rearrangement joins TRBV6-1 to TRBJ2-7; 8 bases agree with TRBD2. The CDR3 consists of 15 residues. V was clipped by 2 bases and J by 4 bases; unmatched bases: 7. In germline, CDR1 is MNHNS, CDR2 SASEGT. The CDR3 region is CASSEPGLGAYEQYF. CDR3 bases: TGTGCCAGCAGTGAACCGGGACTAGGGGCATACGAGCAGTACTTC.

The chain couples TRBV11-1 to TRBJ2-1; 11 bases match TRBD2. CDR3 size: 18 residues. Germline CDR1 reads SGHAT; CDR2 reads FQDESV (reference sequence). The V gene end was trimmed by 0 bases and the J gene end by 0 bases; junction bases not matched to a gene: 4. The CDR3 sequence is CASSLARLAGPSYNEQFF. The CDR3 nucleotides are TGTGCCAGCAGCTTAGCCAGACTAGCGGGACCCTCCTACAATGAGCAGTTCTTC.

On this clonotype itself: Its ends do not fully match the called genes, so a read error is possible. J is TRBJ2-5 and V is TRBV6-6; 9 bases map to TRBD1. The CDR3 length is 13 residues. The V gene's germline CDR1 is MNHNY and CDR2 SVGAGI (reference sequence). CDR3 loop: CASSYPGQGGSDF. The CDR3 DNA reads as TGTGCCAGCAGTTACCCGGGACAGGGAGGGTCAGACTTC.

The V and J genes are TRBV6-1 and TRBJ2-7; perhaps TRBD1 as D (6 bases). This CDR3 comprises 16 residues. The V end was cut by 6 bases, the J end by 3 bases, with 21 bases between. Germline values: CDR1 MNHNS, CDR2 SASEGT. This CDR3 is CASRLVTGNPCYEQYF. CDR3 in DNA: TGTGCCAGCAGGCTCGTTACAGGGAACCCTTGCTACGAGCAGTACTTC.

At least ten counts were recorded for this clonotype. The chain combines TRBV4-1 with TRBJ2-1, with 12 nucleotides matching TRBD2. V dropped 2 bases and J dropped 7; count of bases not matched to a gene: 9. CDR1 and CDR2 (germline): MGHRA, YSYEKL. This CDR3 comprises 17 residues. DNA of the CDR3: TGCGCCAGCAGCCAACCTACCACTAGCGGGAGGTGGAATGAGCAGTTCTTC. This gives the protein CASSQPTTSGRWNEQFF.

The rearrangement uses TRBV27 and TRBJ1-6; D is undetermined. Per germline, CDR1 MNHEY and CDR2 SMNVEV (reference sequence). The V and J ends lost 9 bases and 4 bases respectively, with 10 bases between them. The CDR3 length is 13 residues. For the CDR3, the DNA is TGTGCCAGTGGACTCGAGTATAATTCACCCCTCCACTTT. This encodes CASGLEYNSPLHF.

The rearrangement uses TRBV7-2 and TRBJ2-3; D uncertain. Trimming took 5 bases from V and 4 from J, leaving 16 bases between them. The CDR3 length is 15 residues. The germline V gene has CDR1 SGHTA and CDR2 FQGNSA. CDR3 in amino acids: CASSDRRARADTQYF. The CDR3 nucleotides read TGTGCCAGCAGCGACCGTAGGGCCCGCGCAGATACGCAGTATTTT.

Only a few counts were recorded for this clonotype. The chain joins TRBV20-1 to TRBJ2-5; no clear D gene. The germline V and J ends were trimmed by 6 bases and 1 base, with 9 bases remaining between them. Per germline, CDR1 DFQATT and CDR2 SNEGSKA (reference sequence). This CDR3 is built from 12 residues. Here the CDR3 DNA reads TGCAGTGCAGGGCGGAGCCAAGAGACCCAGTACTTC. Protein product: CSAGRSQETQYF.